The sequence of this T cell receptor (beta chain) was determined in a study of blood T cell repertoires in COVID-19. Background on the study: COVID-19 samples, acute and convalescent, were from the United States, Italy and Spain. T cells, B-cell-depleted T cells, or PBMCs supplied cDNA or gDNA.

Germline V gene data show CDR1 as SGHDN and CDR2 as FVKESK. The CDR3 has 17 amino acids. V dropped 3 bases and J dropped 5; count of bases not matched to a gene: 12. In the authors' methods: Amplification with reference gene primers provided the estimates of nucleated cell counts. TCRdb's table, derived via immunoSEQ multiplex PCR, lists solely in-frame clones and lacks some. That table is the source of V, J and clone size, and D and trimming were worked out from the DNA. This table has some 110,000 clones, over 75% appearing once. The sequenced material came from peripheral blood. The chain uses TRBV14 and TRBJ2-5; 10 bases line up with TRBD2. This sequence originates from a man in his fifties or sixties with active or convalescent COVID-19. For the CDR3, the DNA is TGTGCCAGCAGCCAGACTAGCGGGTCAGTCGCTTGGGAGACCCAGTACTTC. This translates into CASSQTSGSVAWETQYF.